This is a list of T cell receptor beta chains from one sample in a study of T cell responses to AZD1222 COVID-19 vaccine. Here immunoSEQ multiplex PCR was the method, and the copy in TCRdb shows in-frame clones only, minus some. The sample gives around 120,000 clones, nearly 90% of which show up once; about 2.5% is in the top ten. Material: peripheral blood, obtained 28 days after the second AZD1222 dose. The receptors come from an adult who received the AZD1222 COVID-19 vaccine. CDR3s include the opening cysteine and the closing phenylalanine or tryptophan. A D gene is named only where the DNA matches it firmly. Not every row has a clone size; where given, it reads once, few, many or a size class.

v_gene	j_gene	abundance	d_gene	CDR3nt	CDR3aa
TRBV6-4	TRBJ2-1	few	NA	TGTGCCAGCAGTAGAGGGCCTAACAATGAGCAGTTCTTC	CASSRGPNNEQFF
TRBV10-3	TRBJ2-5	NA	TRBD1	TGTGCCAGCCAGACAGGGGTCCAAGAGACCCAGTACTTC	CASQTGVQETQYF
TRBV6-5	TRBJ2-1	NA	NA	TGTGCCAGCAGCCGCGGGACTCACTCCTACAATGAGCAGTTCTTC	CASSRGTHSYNEQFF
TRBV5-1	TRBJ1-2	NA	NA	TGCGCCAGCAGCTTGGACAGGGATAACTATGGCTACACCTTC	CASSLDRDNYGYTF
TRBV2	TRBJ2-3	once	TRBD2	TGTGCCAGCAGTGAACTGGCGGGAGGGGGGGATACGCAGTATTTT	CASSELAGGGDTQYF
TRBV30	TRBJ1-2	NA	NA	TGTGCCTGGTCACAGACGGCGGTCCATGGCTACACCTTC	CAWSQTAVHGYTF
TRBV6-1	TRBJ2-1	NA	TRBD2	TGTGCCAGCAGGGAAGGTCGGTGGGCTAGCGGGACTTTCTACAATGAGCAGTTCTTC	CASREGRWASGTFYNEQFF
TRBV7-6	TRBJ2-7	NA	NA	TGTGCCAGCAGCCCTTCCTCAACCGCGGCCGACGAGCAGTACTTC	CASSPSSTAADEQYF
TRBV5-5	TRBJ1-2	NA	TRBD1	TGTGCCAGCAGTCGTAACAGGGGGCCGATCTATGGCTACACCTTC	CASSRNRGPIYGYTF
TRBV6-6	TRBJ2-3	NA	NA	TGTGCCAGCAGTTACCATCCAGGAACAGATACGCAGTATTTT	CASSYHPGTDTQYF
TRBV12-3/TRBV12-4	TRBJ2-7	NA	NA	TGTGCCAGCAGTTTTAACCCTTCCTACGAGCAGTACTTC	CASSFNPSYEQYF
TRBV10-2	TRBJ2-7	NA	TRBD1	TGCGCCAGCAGTGGGGGGACAGGGGTTTACGAGCAGTACTTC	CASSGGTGVYEQYF
TRBV7-2	TRBJ2-3	NA	NA	TGTGCCAGCAGCCCTTACACAGATACGCAGTATTTT	CASSPYTDTQYF
TRBV7-9	TRBJ2-7	NA	TRBD1	TGTGCCAGCAGCCTCGCAGGGGGCGCAACCTACGAGCAGTACTTC	CASSLAGGATYEQYF
TRBV10-3	TRBJ2-7	NA	TRBD2	TGTGCCATCAGTGTTCTAGCGGGAGGCTCAGAGCAGTACTTC	CAISVLAGGSEQYF
TRBV14	TRBJ1-2	NA	NA	TGTGCCAGCAGCCACCCTCCGGGACGGACGACAGATAACTATGGCTACACCTTC	CASSHPPGRTTDNYGYTF
TRBV7-2	TRBJ2-2	NA	NA	TGTGCCAGCAGCTTAGTGGTTCCCGGGGAGCTGTTTTTT	CASSLVVPGELFF
TRBV28	TRBJ2-7	NA	TRBD2	TGTGCCAGTGGGAAACTAGCGGACACCTACGAGCAGTACTTC	CASGKLADTYEQYF
TRBV27	TRBJ2-2	NA	NA	TGTGCCAGCAGTTTAACAGGTTTCACCGGGGAGCTGTTTTTT	CASSLTGFTGELFF
TRBV3-1/TRBV3-2	TRBJ1-2	once	NA	TGTGCCAGCATGGCAGGGTCGGGTGGCTACACCTTC	CASMAGSGGYTF
TRBV28	TRBJ1-4	once	NA	TGTGCCAGCAGTTTTGGCGGGAGTTGGGATGAAAAACTGTTTTTT	CASSFGGSWDEKLFF
TRBV5-6	TRBJ1-3	NA	TRBD1	TGTGCCAGCAGCCAGGGACAGGCGTTCTCTGGAAACACCATATATTTT	CASSQGQAFSGNTIYF
TRBV9	TRBJ1-2	NA	NA	TGTGCCAGCAGCCCACCTGCTAACTATGGCTACACCTTC	CASSPPANYGYTF
TRBV9	TRBJ2-1	NA	TRBD2	TGTGCCAGCAGCAAAACTAGCGGGGGTGAGCAGTTCTTC	CASSKTSGGEQFF
TRBV5-4	TRBJ1-6	NA	NA	TGTGCCAGCAGCTGGATGGGCCCAAATTCACCCCTCCACTTT	CASSWMGPNSPLHF
TRBV30	TRBJ1-1	once	NA	TGTGCCTGGAGTAGGTGGGGTGCAGGCAATAACACTGAAGCTTTCTTT	CAWSRWGAGNNTEAFF
TRBV6-5	TRBJ2-1	NA	NA	TGTGCCACCAAATCGGAACCCAGGAGTAAGAATGAGCAGTTCTTC	CATKSEPRSKNEQFF
TRBV5-1	TRBJ2-7	NA	NA	TGCGCCAGCAGCAAGACGGCGGAAAACTACGAGCAGTACTTC	CASSKTAENYEQYF
TRBV18	TRBJ2-5	NA	NA	TGTGCCAGCTCACCTGGAAGGGAGACCCAGTACTTC	CASSPGRETQYF
TRBV21-1	TRBJ2-7	once	NA	TGTGCCAGCAGCCTTGGACTAGCGGGAGGTGGGAACTACGAGCAGTACTTC	CASSLGLAGGGNYEQYF
TRBV5-1	TRBJ1-5	once	TRBD1	TGCGCCAGCAGCTTGGAGGGGGCGGATTTTCAGCCCCAGCATTTT	CASSLEGADFQPQHF
TRBV30	TRBJ2-1	NA	NA	TGTGCCTGGAACTACGCGGCGGGACAGCCGACCTACAATGAGCAGTTCTTC	CAWNYAAGQPTYNEQFF
TRBV12-5	TRBJ2-1	NA	NA	TGTGCTAGTGGTTTAACTCAAGTGGCGGGTTTTTCTGTTGAGCAGTTCTTC	CASGLTQVAGFSVEQFF
TRBV5-1	TRBJ2-1	NA	TRBD2	TGCGCCAGCAGCCAGACTAGCGGAGCTAACAATGAGCAGTTCTTC	CASSQTSGANNEQFF
TRBV4-1	TRBJ2-3	NA	NA	TGCGCCAGCAGCCAAGAGACGCAGGATACGCAGTATTTT	CASSQETQDTQYF
TRBV6-2/TRBV6-3	TRBJ1-2	NA	TRBD1	TGTGCCAGCAGTTTGAGGACAGGAGCTAACTATGGCTACACCTTC	CASSLRTGANYGYTF
TRBV2	TRBJ2-2	NA	TRBD1	TGTGCCAGCAGGTGGACAGGGGGCAATCTCGGGGAGCTGTTTTTT	CASRWTGGNLGELFF
TRBV5-4	TRBJ1-2	NA	NA	TGTGCCAGCAGCTTGAGGCGGACCAACTATGGCTACACCTTC	CASSLRRTNYGYTF
TRBV5-6	TRBJ2-7	NA	NA	TGTGCCAGCAGCTACGGGGCTCAGGGGGGTATCTACGAGCAGTACTTC	CASSYGAQGGIYEQYF
TRBV6-6	TRBJ2-1	NA	TRBD1	TGTGCCAGCGTTTTCCAGCCGGGACAGGGAAATGAGCAGTTCTTC	CASVFQPGQGNEQFF
TRBV27	TRBJ1-2	NA	NA	TGTGCCAGCAGTGCGGGGGCAGATGGCTACACCTTC	CASSAGADGYTF
TRBV28	TRBJ2-7	NA	NA	TGTGCCAGCAGATCCCCGGGAGTTGAGAGCTACGAGCAGTACTTC	CASRSPGVESYEQYF
TRBV3-1/TRBV3-2	TRBJ2-7	NA	TRBD2	TGTGCCAGTACTAGCGGGAGGGCTTACGAGCAGTACTTC	CASTSGRAYEQYF
TRBV30	TRBJ2-2	once	NA	TGTGCCTGGAGTCCCACTCCAACCGGGGAGCTGTTTTTT	CAWSPTPTGELFF
TRBV10-3	TRBJ1-4	NA	NA	TGTGCCATCAGTGAGCTGGGGGACGGTGAAAAACTGTTTTTT	CAISELGDGEKLFF
TRBV28	TRBJ2-3	NA	NA	TGTGCCAGCAGCCTTAGCGCCCATGTTGGTACGCAGTATTTT	CASSLSAHVGTQYF
TRBV28	TRBJ1-5	NA	NA	TGTGCCAGCAGTTTGTCAGGGTACAATCAGCCCCAGCATTTT	CASSLSGYNQPQHF
TRBV18	TRBJ1-1	NA	NA	TGTGCCAGCTCACCTAACGCCGGGACACCGAACACTGAAGCTTTCTTT	CASSPNAGTPNTEAFF
TRBV30	TRBJ2-2	NA	NA	TGTGCCTGGAGAATCTGGGGCGGCTTCGCCGGGGAGCTGTTTTTT	CAWRIWGGFAGELFF
TRBV5-1	TRBJ1-2	NA	NA	TGCGCCAGCAGCTTGTGGTCAGGGCTTGACTATGGCTACACCTTC	CASSLWSGLDYGYTF
TRBV11-2	TRBJ2-2	NA	NA	TGTGCCAGCAGCTCCAGGGGGGAGCTGTTTTTT	CASSSRGELFF
TRBV4-2	TRBJ2-5	NA	NA	TGTGCCAGCAGCCAAGATAGGGCGGACGTAGAGACCCAGTACTTC	CASSQDRADVETQYF
TRBV19	TRBJ1-1	NA	TRBD1	TGTGCCAGTAGTACCCTGGACAGGGAAACTGAAGCTTTCTTT	CASSTLDRETEAFF